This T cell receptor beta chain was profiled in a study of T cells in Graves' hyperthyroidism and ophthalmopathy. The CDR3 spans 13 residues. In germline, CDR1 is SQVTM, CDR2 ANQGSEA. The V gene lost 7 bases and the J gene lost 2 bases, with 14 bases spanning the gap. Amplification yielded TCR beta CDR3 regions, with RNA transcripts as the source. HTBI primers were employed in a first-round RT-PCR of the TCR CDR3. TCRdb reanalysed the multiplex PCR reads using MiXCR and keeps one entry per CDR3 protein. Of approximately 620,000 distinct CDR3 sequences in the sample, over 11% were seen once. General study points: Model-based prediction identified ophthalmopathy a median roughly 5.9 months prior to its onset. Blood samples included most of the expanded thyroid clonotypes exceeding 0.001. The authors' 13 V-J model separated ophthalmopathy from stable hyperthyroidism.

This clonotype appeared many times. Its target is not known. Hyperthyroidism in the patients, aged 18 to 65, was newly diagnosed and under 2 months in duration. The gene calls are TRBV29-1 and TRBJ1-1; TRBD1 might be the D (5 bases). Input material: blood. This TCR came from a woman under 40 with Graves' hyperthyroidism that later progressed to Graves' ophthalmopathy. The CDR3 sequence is CSASPTANTEAFF. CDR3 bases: TGCAGCGCTTCCCCGACAGCAAACACTGAAGCTTTCTTT. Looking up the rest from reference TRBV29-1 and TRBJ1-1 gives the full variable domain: SAVISQKPSRDICQRGTSLTIQCQVDSQVTMMFWYRQQPGQSLTLIATANQGSEATYESGFVIDKFPISRPNLTFSTLTVSNMSPEDSSIYLCSASPTANTEAFFGQGTRLTVV.